The 9 T cell receptor beta chains listed next were all sequenced from one sample in a study of blood T cell repertoires in COVID-19. Some clones are missing from TCRdb's copy, which holds only in-frame ones; the method was immunoSEQ multiplex PCR. The repertoire holds some 300,000 clones, with around 90% as singletons. The sequenced material came from PBMCs or T cells enriched from blood (not recorded which). The receptors here all came from a woman aged 55-69 years in a cohort exposed to, infected with or recovered from COVID-19 (not recorded which).

V is TRBV28 and J is TRBJ2-1; 11 bases fit TRBD2. V trimming: 5 bases; J trimming: 5 bases; junction bases outside the gene matches: 23. There are 21 residues in the CDR3. Per germline, CDR1 MDHEN and CDR2 SYDVKM. As DNA, the CDR3 is TGTGCCAGCAGTCGACGACAGGGTCGCGGAGTTACTAGCGGGAGTCACAATGAGCAGTTCTTC. Encoded protein: CASSRRQGRGVTSGSHNEQFF.

The V and J genes are TRBV6-5 and TRBJ2-1, with no clear D. V lost 8 bases and J lost 8, with 13 bases in between. The CDR3 has 12 amino acids. Germline V lookup: CDR1 MNHEY, CDR2 SVGAGI. CDR3 bases: TGTGCCAGCGGGCCCCGTTTGTATGAGCAGTTCTTC. This encodes CASGPRLYEQFF.

The V gene is TRBV6-1, the J gene TRBJ2-1; possibly TRBD2 for D (5 bases). The CDR3 sequence is 13 residues long. Germline CDR1 and CDR2: MNHNS and SASEGT. V was clipped by 0 bases and J by 7 bases, with 7 bases between them. CDR3 in amino acids: CASSEARRNEQFF. DNA for the CDR3: TGTGCCAGCAGTGAAGCACGGAGGAATGAGCAGTTCTTC.

The gene calls are TRBV2 and TRBJ1-3; D is possibly TRBD1 (6 bases). The V gene lost 4 bases and the J gene lost 0 bases, with 10 bases spanning the gap. This CDR3 region has 15 residues. Per the germline V gene, CDR1 is SNHLY and CDR2 is FYNNEI. CDR3 in amino acids: CASSAQGISGNTIYF. CDR3 DNA: TGTGCCAGCAGTGCCCAGGGGATCTCTGGAAACACCATATATTTT. The whole variable domain, filled in from reference TRBV2 and TRBJ1-3, reads EPEVTQTPSHQVTQMGQEVILRCVPISNHLYFYWYRQILGQKVEFLVSFYNNEISEKSEIFDDQFSVERPDGSNFTLKIRSTKLEDSAMYFCASSAQGISGNTIYFGEGSWLTVV.

This chain connects TRBV7-3 to TRBJ2-2, with D perhaps TRBD2 (6 bases). V was shortened by 7 bases and J by 6 bases, with 18 bases between the two germline ends. The CDR3 is made up of 15 amino acids. CDR1 is SGHTA and CDR2 is FQGTGA in the germline V gene. CDR3 sequence (DNA): TGTGCCAGCAAAAAAGGGGCGGGGAAGTCCGGGGAGCTGTTTTTT. Translated, it gives CASKKGAGKSGELFF.

The chain joins TRBV6-5 to TRBJ2-1; 14 bases are a match to TRBD2. The CDR3 is 15 amino acids. In germline, CDR1 is MNHEY, CDR2 SVGAGI. V trimming: 5 bases; J trimming: 7 bases; junction bases outside the gene matches: 4. CDR3 in amino acids: CASSRLAGGINEQFF. The CDR3 DNA reads TGTGCCAGCAGTAGACTAGCGGGAGGGATTAATGAGCAGTTCTTC.

The chain combines TRBV2 with TRBJ2-6, with D maybe TRBD1 (6 bases). Germline values: CDR1 SNHLY, CDR2 FYNNEI. The V end lost 7 bases, the J end lost 3 bases, and 13 bases lay between the germline ends. CDR3 length: 15 amino acids. The CDR3, as DNA: TGTGCCAGCAAGAGGGGGTTTAGTGGGGCCAACGTCCTGACTTTC. This codes for CASKRGFSGANVLTF.

This chain connects TRBV6-6 to TRBJ2-1; 11 nucleotides align to TRBD2. V lost 7 bases and J lost 2; bases outside the gene matches: 4. Germline-derived CDR1 and CDR2 are MNHNY and SVGAGI (reference sequence). There are 15 residues in the CDR3. CDR3 nucleotides: TGTGCCAGCACAATTAGCGGGAGGGCCTACAATGAGCAGTTCTTC. It codes for CASTISGRAYNEQFF.

The chain has TRBV5-4 and TRBJ2-5; D is undetermined. Trimming removed 3 bases from V and 5 bases from J, with 14 bases in between. CDR3 size: 14 residues. Germline V gives CDR1 SGHNT, CDR2 YYREEE (reference sequence). DNA of the CDR3: TGTGCCAGCAGCTCCCAGACTTCGGCGGAGACCCAGTACTTC. Its translation: CASSSQTSAETQYF.